These 17 T cell receptor beta chains were all obtained from the same sample, sequenced in a study of immune cell composition in non-small cell lung cancer. Normal lung was sampled as far from the tumour as possible, at least 3 cm. Sequenced by immunoSEQ multiplex PCR; TCRdb stores in-frame clones only, minus some. This sample carries about 8,700 clones, under 80% of them seen once, and the ten largest clones take about 23%. Sequenced material: non-adjacent lung tissue. Receptor source: a human donor with non-small cell lung cancer.

A single count supports this clone. The chain has TRBV6-5 and TRBJ2-7; D perhaps matches TRBD1 (5 bases). The V gene lost 4 bases and the J gene lost 2 bases, with 9 bases spanning the gap. The CDR3 loop spans 13 amino acids. The germline CDR1 and CDR2 sequences are MNHEY and SVGAGI. CDR3 region: CASSSDSPYEQYF. CDR3 DNA sequence: TGTGCCAGCAGTTCTGACAGTCCCTACGAGCAGTACTTC.

The chain joins TRBV5-1 to TRBJ2-7, with TRBD1 identical over 9 bases. This CDR3 has 16 amino acids. Trimming cost V 0 bases and J 5 bases; bases outside gene matches: 9. Germline V lookup: CDR1 SGHRS, CDR2 YFSETQ. CDR3 DNA sequence: TGCGCCAGCAGCTTGGTAGCCGGTACAGGGGGCCACGAGCAGTACTTC. It translates to CASSLVAGTGGHEQYF. Full variable domain (missing parts from reference TRBV5-1 and TRBJ2-7): KAGVTQTPRYLIKTRGQQVTLSCSPISGHRSVSWYQQTPGQGLQFLFEYFSETQRNKGNFPGRFSGRQFSNSRSEMNVSTLELGDSALYLCASSLVAGTGGHEQYFGPGTRLTVT.

This chain links TRBV5-6 with TRBJ1-1; D call uncertain. The germline V gene has CDR1 SGHDT and CDR2 YYEEEE. The CDR3 is 14 residues long. V was cut by 2 bases and J by 1 base, with 9 bases left in between. The CDR3 here is CASSFEYKNTEAFF. The CDR3 DNA sequence: TGTGCCAGCAGCTTCGAATACAAGAACACTGAAGCTTTCTTT.

The genes are TRBV7-2 and TRBJ2-5; TRBD2 matches 8 bases. CDR1 is SGHTA and CDR2 is FQGNSA in the germline V gene. The CDR3 length is 16 residues. V shed 5 bases and J 2 bases; nucleotides not matched to a gene: 10. CDR3 in DNA: TGTGCCAGCAGCCGGGGGGGTTCAGGGAGGCAAGAGACCCAGTACTTC. This translates into CASSRGGSGRQETQYF.

The V call is TRBV9, the J call TRBJ2-7; weak D call: TRBD1 (5 bases). The length of the CDR3 is 14 residues. V gave up 0 bases and J gave up 3 bases, with 10 bases separating them. CDR1 is SGDLS, CDR2 YYNGEE, per germline. CDR3 DNA: TGTGCCAGCAGCGTAGCCCCAGGGCTCTACGAGCAGTACTTC. Translation: CASSVAPGLYEQYF.

V gene TRBV29-1 combines with J gene TRBJ2-1; D not certain. CDR1 SQVTM and CDR2 ANQGSEA come from the germline V gene. The CDR3 is 11 amino acids. V lost 1 base and J 6 bases, leaving 4 bases between the germline ends. The CDR3 sequence is CSVEVVNEQFF. The CDR3 DNA reads TGCAGCGTTGAAGTAGTCAATGAGCAGTTCTTC.

The V gene is TRBV6-4, the J gene TRBJ1-1, with a tentative D call TRBD1 (5 bases). CDR1 and CDR2 (germline): MRHNA, SNTAGT. The CDR3 runs 14 residues. V lost 6 bases and J 0 bases, leaving 11 bases between the germline ends. In DNA, the CDR3 is TGTGCCAGCAGCATGGACAACATGAACACTGAAGCTTTCTTT. Translated, it gives CASSMDNMNTEAFF.

J is TRBJ1-5 and V is TRBV18; 7 positions agree with TRBD1. This CDR3 has 15 amino acids. The trim removed 3 bases at V and 4 bases at J, leaving 6 bases unmatched. CDR1 and CDR2 (germline): KGHSH, LQKENI. The CDR3 region is CASSPRDSTNQPQHF. CDR3 bases: TGTGCCAGCTCACCCCGGGACAGTACTAATCAGCCCCAGCATTTT.

The rearrangement links TRBV7-6 to TRBJ1-2; 7 bases map to TRBD1. The V gene end was trimmed by 5 bases and the J gene end by 8 bases; junction bases not matched to a gene: 11. This CDR3 contains 14 residues. Germline V gene sequence: CDR1 SGHVS, CDR2 FNYEAQ. CDR3 in amino acids: CASSPHDRAEGYTF. The DNA for the CDR3 is TGTGCCAGCAGCCCCCATGACAGGGCCGAGGGCTACACCTTC.

Concerning this clone itself: At the DNA level, this CDR3 is encoded by other sequences in the same sample as well. V is TRBV11-2 and J is TRBJ1-2, with no clear D. Germline CDR1 is SGHAT and CDR2 is FQNNGV. V shed 3 bases and J shed 4 bases, with 9 bases lying between them. CDR3 length: 13 amino acids. CDR3 sequence: CASSFSGSYGYTF. The CDR3 DNA follows: TGTGCCAGCAGCTTTTCGGGGTCCTATGGCTACACCTTC.

The genes are TRBV6-6 and TRBJ1-2, with D hard to call. The germline V and J ends were trimmed by 0 bases and 4 bases, with 6 bases remaining between them. The CDR3 length is 13 residues. Germline values: CDR1 MNHNY, CDR2 SVGAGI (reference sequence). CDR3 residues: CASSYSRLYGYTF. The CDR3 DNA reads as TGTGCCAGCAGTTACTCGCGCCTCTATGGCTACACCTTC.

V gene TRBV5-1 combines with J gene TRBJ2-1; 8 nucleotides align to TRBD2. CDR3 length equals 16 residues. CDR1 is SGHRS and CDR2 is YFSETQ in the germline V gene. J gave up 0 bases and V 4 bases, and 6 bases lay outside the gene matches. CDR3 bases: TGCGCCAGCAGCACCGAGCGGGGGAGCTCCTACAATGAGCAGTTCTTC. It yields the protein CASSTERGSSYNEQFF.

This rearrangement joins TRBV11-2 to TRBJ2-4; no clear D. The CDR3 contains 14 residues. Germline V lookup: CDR1 SGHAT, CDR2 FQNNGV. The ends were cut back, 6 bases at V and 2 bases at J, with 11 bases in the middle. The CDR3 spells CASSSRITKNIQYF. The CDR3 nucleotides are TGTGCCAGCAGTTCGAGGATAACCAAAAACATTCAGTACTTC.

This sequence joins TRBV5-4 and TRBJ2-2, with 8 bases that match TRBD2. Per germline, CDR1 SGHNT and CDR2 YYREEE (reference sequence). Losses at the gene ends were 4 bases for V and 3 bases for J; bases not matched to a gene: 8. The length of the CDR3 is 16 residues. The CDR3 nucleotides read TGTGCCAGCAGCGCATCTCGGGGGGGACACACCGGGGAGCTGTTTTTT. This gives the protein CASSASRGGHTGELFF.

The chain is built from TRBV4-1 and TRBJ1-2; D is possibly TRBD1 (5 bases). V was clipped by 2 bases and J by 5 bases, with 15 bases between them. CDR3 length: 15 residues. CDR1 is MGHRA and CDR2 is YSYEKL in the germline V gene. The CDR3: CASSQSPGPGYGYTF. In DNA, the CDR3 is TGCGCCAGCAGCCAATCTCCAGGGCCAGGATATGGCTACACCTTC.

This chain uses TRBV12-5 with TRBJ2-7; the match to TRBD1 covers 10 bases. The junction had 15 bases not matched to a gene; V was cut back by 2 bases and J by 8 bases. The CDR3 contains 17 residues. In germline, CDR1 is LGHNT, CDR2 FRNRAP. DNA for the CDR3: TGTGCTAGTGGTTTGTCTCCGGGGGGACAGGGGCCAAGCAAGCAGTACTTC. It encodes CASGLSPGGQGPSKQYF.

This clone was seen just once. This chain joins TRBV6-6 and TRBJ1-3; D uncertain. Trimming shortened V by 7 bases and J by 2 bases, and 15 bases separated the two germline ends. The CDR3 is 15 residues long. Germline V gene sequence: CDR1 MNHNY, CDR2 SVGAGI (reference sequence). CDR3 sequence reads: CASKGDGHPGNTIYF. Here the CDR3 DNA reads TGTGCCAGCAAAGGAGACGGCCACCCTGGAAACACCATATATTTT.